This TCR beta chain is drawn from a study of shared clonotypes between healthy human individuals. Study-wide points: Clonotypes shared by all four donors outscored non-shared clonotypes in generation probability. It was only blood that was sampled, and tissue repertoires likely differ.

The ends were cut back, 1 base at V and 7 bases at J, with 13 bases in the middle. Per the germline V gene, CDR1 is SGHTA and CDR2 is FQGNSA. The CDR3 contains 14 residues. TCRdb keeps only in-frame clones here, not all; method: immunoSEQ multiplex PCR. The sample has 2 million to 2.5 million clones; 85% to 95% are singletons. Comment on this clone: As yet, its antigen is unknown.

This chain links TRBV7-2 with TRBJ1-1; D unclear. The sequence was obtained from a man aged 18 to 30 in good health. Some clones in this sample may be carry-over from other donors' samples. The sequencing input was naive CD4+ T cells from PBMCs. The sample's subset: CD45RA+ positively selected. The CDR3 region is CASSLVQGIYEAFF. For the CDR3, the DNA is TGTGCCAGCAGCTTAGTACAAGGAATATATGAAGCTTTCTTT.